A selection of T cell receptor beta chains follows, all from one sample in a study of control samples from healthy donors and cancer patients. Data came from immunoSEQ multiplex PCR; TCRdb stores just in-frame clones and leaves some out. The data show some 250,000 clones, roughly 82% seen once. Sequencing was performed on PBMCs. All receptors come from a woman aged 55-75 years with lung cancer. The CDR3 runs from the conserved cysteine through the conserved F or W. D genes are given only for firm matches. Not all rows give a size; the values are once, few, many and, for expanded clones, a class.

J: TRBJ2-5
size: -
V: TRBV2
D: TRBD2
DNA: TGTGCCAGCACCTCGGAGAGCGGGGGAGAGACCCAGTACTTC
CDR3: CASTSESGGETQYF

J: TRBJ2-4
size: -
V: TRBV4-2
D: -
DNA: TGTGCCAGCAGCCAGGGTGTGAGAAACATTCAGTACTTC
CDR3: CASSQGVRNIQYF

J: TRBJ1-1
size: -
V: TRBV9
D: -
DNA: TGTGCCAGCAGCGTAGCAGTCAACACTGAAGCTTTCTTT
CDR3: CASSVAVNTEAFF

J: TRBJ2-7
size: -
V: TRBV6-1
D: -
DNA: TGTGCCAGCAGTGAAGCTCAGGGCGTAGCCTACGAGCAGTACTTC
CDR3: CASSEAQGVAYEQYF

J: TRBJ2-1
size: few
V: TRBV10-3
D: -
DNA: TGTGCCATCAGTGAGGGTACAGGGCTTGAGCAGTTCTTC
CDR3: CAISEGTGLEQFF

J: TRBJ2-1
size: -
V: TRBV5-1
D: TRBD2
DNA: TGCGCCAGCAGCTCCGGGACTAGTGGAAATGAGCAGTTCTTC
CDR3: CASSSGTSGNEQFF

J: TRBJ2-1
size: -
V: TRBV3-1/TRBV3-2
D: -
DNA: TGTGCCAGCAGTCCCTCGTACAATGAGCAGTTCTTC
CDR3: CASSPSYNEQFF

J: TRBJ1-2
size: -
V: TRBV6-1
D: -
DNA: TGTGCCAGCAGTGAAGCGGCCGGTACGGACTATGGCTACACCTTC
CDR3: CASSEAAGTDYGYTF

J: TRBJ1-5
size: -
V: TRBV10-2
D: TRBD1
DNA: TGCGCCAGCAGAAGACAGGGGCAGCCCCAGCATTTT
CDR3: CASRRQGQPQHF

J: TRBJ1-2
size: -
V: TRBV30
D: -
DNA: TGTGCCTGGAGTGCCCGTTGGGATTCATATGGCTACACCTTC
CDR3: CAWSARWDSYGYTF

J: TRBJ2-7
size: once
V: TRBV21-1
D: -
DNA: TGTGCCAGCAGCAAGGCGGGCGCCTACGAGCAGTACTTC
CDR3: CASSKAGAYEQYF

J: TRBJ2-2
size: -
V: TRBV18
D: TRBD2
DNA: TGTGCCAGCTCACCAGGGACTAGCGGGAGTACCGGGGAGCTGTTTTTT
CDR3: CASSPGTSGSTGELFF

J: TRBJ2-7
size: once
V: TRBV12-3/TRBV12-4
D: -
DNA: TGTGCCAGCACCCTGGCAGGATCCTACGAGCAGTACTTC
CDR3: CASTLAGSYEQYF

J: TRBJ2-1
size: -
V: TRBV6-5
D: -
DNA: TGTGCCAGCGGCTGGAGTGAGCAGTTCTTC
CDR3: CASGWSEQFF

J: TRBJ2-2
size: -
V: TRBV18
D: TRBD1
DNA: TGTGCCAGCTCACCAGCGGGACAGGCGAACACCGGGGAGCTGTTTTTT
CDR3: CASSPAGQANTGELFF

J: TRBJ1-5
size: -
V: TRBV7-8
D: -
DNA: TGTGCCAGCAGCCCGACAGAGTATCAGCCCCAGCATTTT
CDR3: CASSPTEYQPQHF

J: TRBJ1-4
size: -
V: TRBV5-1
D: -
DNA: TGCGCCAGCAGCCCTGGTTCGGCAACTAATGAAAAACTGTTTTTT
CDR3: CASSPGSATNEKLFF

J: TRBJ1-2
size: -
V: TRBV18
D: -
DNA: TGTGCCAGCTCACGGAATCCCGGGGCCTATGGCTACACCTTC
CDR3: CASSRNPGAYGYTF

J: TRBJ2-5
size: -
V: TRBV27
D: -
DNA: TGTGCCAGCAGTTTATTCCCATTCTCCCAAGAGACCCAGTACTTC
CDR3: CASSLFPFSQETQYF

J: TRBJ1-6
size: -
V: TRBV6-1
D: -
DNA: TGTGCCAGCAGTGAAAAATTAGTGACCAGCTCCTATAATTCACCCCTCCACTTT
CDR3: CASSEKLVTSSYNSPLHF

J: TRBJ1-3
size: once
V: TRBV6-6
D: -
DNA: TGTGCCAGCAGCTCCCCGACCGGGAAGGGAAACACCATATATTTT
CDR3: CASSSPTGKGNTIYF

J: TRBJ2-3
size: -
V: TRBV18
D: TRBD1
DNA: TGTGCCAGCTCACTGGGGACAGGGGTGCCAGATACGCAGTATTTT
CDR3: CASSLGTGVPDTQYF

J: TRBJ1-1
size: few
V: TRBV3-1/TRBV3-2
D: -
DNA: TGTGCCAGCAGCCAAGGAGCAGGGTCCGCTGAAGCTTTCTTT
CDR3: CASSQGAGSAEAFF

J: TRBJ1-1
size: -
V: TRBV5-1
D: -
DNA: TGCGCCAGCAGCTTGGATTGGGGAACTGAAGCTTTCTTT
CDR3: CASSLDWGTEAFF

J: TRBJ1-2
size: -
V: TRBV4-1
D: -
DNA: TGCGCCAGCAGCAACATACTACTCGGGGGGCGTCGGGCCGGCTACACCTTC
CDR3: CASSNILLGGRRAGYTF

J: TRBJ1-6
size: once
V: TRBV4-1
D: -
DNA: TGCGCCAGCAGCCAAGGCGGTTCCGCAGTACATAATTCACCCCTCCACTTT
CDR3: CASSQGGSAVHNSPLHF

J: TRBJ1-4
size: once
V: TRBV30
D: -
DNA: TGTGCCTGGAGTGAGGGCTTTGAAAAACTGTTTTTT
CDR3: CAWSEGFEKLFF

J: TRBJ2-5
size: -
V: TRBV28
D: -
DNA: TGTGCCAGCAAAACATACAGCCAAGAGACCCAGTACTTC
CDR3: CASKTYSQETQYF